This T cell receptor beta chain was recovered during a study of T cell responses to AZD1222 COVID-19 vaccine. As for the study in general: Second doses that came at about 4 or about 12 weeks were put together.

General study points: Females made up more of the donors, who were largely white British, and clonal diversity may have come out too low. Nearly half of the spike-specific TCRs reportedly recognize variant regions that carry no mutations. Spike-specific TCR repertoires showed rising breadth and depth after two AZD1222 doses.

Sequenced by immunoSEQ multiplex PCR; TCRdb stores in-frame clones only, minus some. Of roughly 110,000 clones detected, around 90% appear once; the ten largest clones hold roughly 21%. Worth noting for this clone: Antigen specificity is unknown.

J was trimmed by 4 bases and V by 3 bases; bases with no gene match: 7. The CDR3 contains 16 residues. Germline V gives CDR1 SGDLS, CDR2 YYNGEE. V usage is TRBV9 and J usage is TRBJ2-1, with 10 positions matching TRBD2. This material consisted of peripheral blood, taken on day 0 of AZD1222 vaccination. This receptor was identified in an adult in good health. The CDR3 reads CASSARGLAPYNEQFF. The CDR3 DNA reads as TGTGCCAGCAGCGCGCGGGGACTAGCGCCTTACAATGAGCAGTTCTTC.